This is a list of T cell receptor beta chains from one sample in a study of cytomegalovirus exposure and HLA in healthy donors. Produced via immunoSEQ multiplex PCR; TCRdb's table is partial and in-frame only. The sample holds about 240,000 clones; 70% to 90% are singletons and the top ten take about 1.2%. Sequencing used PBMCs. These receptors came from a woman aged 25 to 45 in good health and CMV-seropositive. Each CDR3 is given with its conserved first and last residue. A D gene is named only where the DNA matches it firmly. Rows may omit the clone size; those that give it use once, few, many or a size class.

.	.	TRBJ1-1	TRBV7-9	TGTGCCAGCAGCTTAGTGGGGGGGATTGAAGCTTTCTTT	CASSLVGGIEAFF
.	TRBD1	TRBJ1-4	TRBV5-1	TGCGCCAGCAGCCGAGACAGGGTTGGGACTAATGAAAAACTGTTTTTT	CASSRDRVGTNEKLFF
once	.	TRBJ2-2	TRBV15	TGTGCCACCAGCAGAGTACTTATCCCCGGGGAGCTGTTTTTT	CATSRVLIPGELFF
.	.	TRBJ2-7	TRBV14	TGTGCCAGCAGCCAAGCCCACGGGACATCTTGGGTAGGGCAGTACTTC	CASSQAHGTSWVGQYF
once	.	TRBJ2-5	TRBV28	TGTGCCAGCAGTTTATTAAGGGGAACGGGTGAGACCCAGTACTTC	CASSLLRGTGETQYF
few	TRBD1	TRBJ2-7	TRBV7-9	TGTGCCAGCAGCCGACAGGGCTACGAGCAGTACTTC	CASSRQGYEQYF
.	TRBD2	TRBJ2-3	TRBV4-2	TGTGCCAGCAGCCTCCCTTCGACTAGCGGGAGCACAGATACGCAGTATTTT	CASSLPSTSGSTDTQYF
.	TRBD1	TRBJ2-7	TRBV7-2	TGTGCCAGCAGCTGGGACAGGGGGCTCGAGCAGTACTTC	CASSWDRGLEQYF
.	.	TRBJ2-3	TRBV18	TGTGCCAGCTCACCACTTTCCAGGGGCAGCACAGATACGCAGTATTTT	CASSPLSRGSTDTQYF
.	.	TRBJ1-5	TRBV4-2	TGTGCCAGCAGCCAAGAACTGGAGAGCAATCAGCCCCAGCATTTT	CASSQELESNQPQHF
once	.	TRBJ2-5	TRBV4-1	TGCGCCAGCAGCCAAGGGGCCAGGGAGACCCAGTACTTC	CASSQGARETQYF
.	.	TRBJ2-7	TRBV19	TGTGCCAGTAGTATTTCAGCGGGCCCCTACGAGCAGTACTTC	CASSISAGPYEQYF
.	.	TRBJ2-7	TRBV27	TGTGCCAGCAGTCTGCTAGGCTACGAGCAGTACTTC	CASSLLGYEQYF
.	TRBD2	TRBJ2-1	TRBV27	TGTGCCAGCAGTACCGGGACTAGCGGGAGGCAACTCGGAACCCGAAATGAGCAGTTCTTC	CASSTGTSGRQLGTRNEQFF
.	.	TRBJ2-1	TRBV2	TGTGCCACCCCCTCCGGGGGGCAGGGGGCAGATAATGAGCAGTTCTTC	CATPSGGQGADNEQFF
once	.	TRBJ1-2	TRBV7-9	TGTGCCAGCAGCTTAGGCGGACAGACACCCCATGGCTACACCTTC	CASSLGGQTPHGYTF
.	TRBD2	TRBJ2-7	TRBV4-1	TGCGCCAGCAGTCACATAGCGGGAGGGCCCTATGAGCAGTACTTC	CASSHIAGGPYEQYF
.	TRBD2	TRBJ2-7	TRBV7-2	TGTGCCAGCAGCTTCATTACCGGGACTAGCTACGAGCAGTACTTC	CASSFITGTSYEQYF
.	.	TRBJ1-3	TRBV13	TGTGCCAGCAGCTTGGGCCTACTAAACACCATATATTTT	CASSLGLLNTIYF
.	.	TRBJ2-1	TRBV14	TGTGCCAGCAGCCAAGATCACGGTGGTGAGCAGTTCTTC	CASSQDHGGEQFF